One TCR beta chain is described in this entry. Antigen unknown. Chemo-refractory metastatic non-small-cell lung cancer patients underwent focal radiation alongside CTLA-4 blockade with ipilimumab. This sample was taken from a study of radiotherapy plus CTLA-4 blockade in lung cancer. Study summary: Objective response rate was 18%; disease control rate, about 31%.

The method was immunoSEQ multiplex PCR; TCRdb's version includes in-frame clones alone and lacks a portion of them. Of tens of thousands of clones listed, around 77% are singletons. The study, taken as a whole, reports: Early blood T cell clone changes and increased post-radiation serum interferon-beta were reportedly the strongest response predictors.

CDR3 length: 14 residues. J lost 2 bases, V lost 3 bases, and 2 bases had no gene match. CDR1 is KGHSH, CDR2 LQKENI, per germline. The TCR comes from a human donor with non-small cell lung cancer whose response to radiotherapy plus ipilimumab could not be evaluated. This specimen consisted of peripheral blood, obtained from a patient treated with radiotherapy plus ipilimumab. This sequence joins TRBV18 and TRBJ1-1; TRBD1 matches at 8 bases. The CDR3 DNA sequence: TGTGCCAGCTCACCCCAGGGGGCTAACACTGAAGCTTTCTTT. Translated: CASSPQGANTEAFF.